This is a list of T cell receptor beta chains from one sample in a study of T-cell reconstitution after alpha-beta-depleted transplantation in children. TCRdb redid the calling of the PCR reads with MiXCR, one entry per CDR3 protein. Among more than 25,000 distinct CDR3 sequences, around 6.3% were seen once, and the ten largest hold around 6.6%. Sequencing was performed on PBMCs, mostly from graft donor cells, taken 180 days after TCRalphabeta/CD19-depleted stem cell transplant. The receptor set was obtained from a male patient younger than 18 who had a stem cell transplant for acute myeloid leukemia, so the T cells may come from the graft donor. The CDR3 runs from the conserved cysteine through the conserved F or W. Fields, in order: CDR3 DNA, CDR3 protein, V gene, J gene, D gene, clone size. A D gene is named only where the DNA matches it firmly. Expanded clones get a size class; other rows say once, few or many, or leave the size out.

DNA: TGTGCCACCTTTATTAGGAGCACTGAAGCTTACTTT
CDR3: CATFIRSTEAYF
V: TRBV24-1
J: TRBJ1-1
D: -
size: -

DNA: TGTGCCAGCAGTTTCCAGGGCAATCAGCCCCAGCATTTT
CDR3: CASSFQGNQPQHF
V: TRBV28
J: TRBJ1-5
D: -
size: many

DNA: TGTGCCAGCAGCGTTAGCGGGAAACGCGAGCAGTACTTC
CDR3: CASSVSGKREQYF
V: TRBV7-9
J: TRBJ2-7
D: TRBD2
size: many

DNA: TGCGCCAGCAGTCAATGGGGTGTTTATTGGGATACGCAGTATTTT
CDR3: CASSQWGVYWDTQYF
V: TRBV23-1
J: TRBJ2-3
D: -
size: few

DNA: TGTGCCAGCAGTTTTTCGCGGTATAGTGAGCAGTTCTTC
CDR3: CASSFSRYSEQFF
V: TRBV27
J: TRBJ2-1
D: -
size: many

DNA: TGCAGTGCCTCGCGGGACACCGACAGGGATACGCAGTATTTT
CDR3: CSASRDTDRDTQYF
V: TRBV20-1
J: TRBJ2-3
D: -
size: few

DNA: TGTGCCAGCAGTTTATTTCAGGGGGTGACTGGGGCCAACGTCCTGACTTTC
CDR3: CASSLFQGVTGANVLTF
V: TRBV28
J: TRBJ2-6
D: TRBD1
size: many

DNA: TGTGCCAGTAGGGTAGGGTCCCAGCCCCAGCATTTT
CDR3: CASRVGSQPQHF
V: TRBV19
J: TRBJ1-5
D: -
size: many

DNA: TGTGCCAGCAGCTTCCGGGGAGGGGACACTGAAGCTTTCTTT
CDR3: CASSFRGGDTEAFF
V: TRBV7-2
J: TRBJ1-1
D: -
size: few

DNA: TGTGCCAGCAGCCGAGGAGGCTCCACCGGGGAGCTGTTTTTT
CDR3: CASSRGGSTGELFF
V: TRBV6-2/TRBV6-3
J: TRBJ2-2
D: -
size: many

DNA: TGCAGTGCTAGAAGTCTGCGGGGGGTAGGCTACACAGATACGCAGTATTTT
CDR3: CSARSLRGVGYTDTQYF
V: TRBV20-1
J: TRBJ2-3
D: TRBD2
size: many

DNA: TGTGCCAGCAGTTATCGTCCCTCGGCTGGGGCCAACGTCCTGACTTTC
CDR3: CASSYRPSAGANVLTF
V: TRBV6-5
J: TRBJ2-6
D: -
size: many

DNA: TGTGCCAGCAGTTTAAGTCCCAGGGTAGGGAATCAGCCCCAGCATTTT
CDR3: CASSLSPRVGNQPQHF
V: TRBV28
J: TRBJ1-5
D: -
size: many

DNA: TGTGCCAGCAGTGAAGCCTGGAGGGGTACCGGGGAGCTGTTTTTT
CDR3: CASSEAWRGTGELFF
V: TRBV6-1
J: TRBJ2-2
D: -
size: many

DNA: TGTGCCAGCAGTTTAAGGGACCTTCATCAGCCCCAGCATTTT
CDR3: CASSLRDLHQPQHF
V: TRBV28
J: TRBJ1-5
D: -
size: many